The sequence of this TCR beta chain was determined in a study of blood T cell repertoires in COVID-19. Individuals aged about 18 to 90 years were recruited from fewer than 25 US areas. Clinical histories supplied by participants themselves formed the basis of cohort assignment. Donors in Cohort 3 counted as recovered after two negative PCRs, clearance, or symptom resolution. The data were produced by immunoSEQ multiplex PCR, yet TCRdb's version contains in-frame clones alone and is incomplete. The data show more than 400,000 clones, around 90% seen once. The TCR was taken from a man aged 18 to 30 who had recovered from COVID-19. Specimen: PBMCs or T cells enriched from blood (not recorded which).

The CDR3 is CASSQVLQGSEQFF. In DNA form, the CDR3 reads TGTGCCAGCAGCCAAGTTCTACAGGGTTCTGAGCAGTTCTTC. V usage is TRBV14 and J usage is TRBJ2-1; D might be TRBD1 (6 bases). The germline CDR1 and CDR2 sequences are SGHDN and FVKESK. V was pared by 1 base and J by 9 bases, with 13 bases between. There are 14 residues in the CDR3.